This TCR beta chain was documented in a study of T cell responses to AZD1222 COVID-19 vaccine. V was shortened by 6 bases and J by 0 bases, with 9 bases between the two germline ends. This CDR3 is 14 amino acids long. Germline V gene data show CDR1 as WSHSY and CDR2 as SAAADI. Sequenced by immunoSEQ multiplex PCR; TCRdb stores in-frame clones only, minus some. This sample has around 140,000 clones; 92% occur once, and the top ten carry 3.6%. Study-level points and caveats: Clonal diversity was possibly underestimated; the donors were predominantly white British and more often female.

This clone is a singleton in its sample. Its antigen is still unknown. The input for sequencing was peripheral blood, taken 28 days after the second AZD1222 dose. The genes are TRBV10-2 and TRBJ1-3, with D maybe TRBD1 (5 bases). The receptor was isolated from an adult who received the AZD1222 COVID-19 vaccine. CDR3 DNA: TGCGCCAGCAGAGGGACGGTCTCTGGAAACACCATATATTTT. It codes for CASRGTVSGNTIYF.